This is a list of T cell receptor beta chains from one sample in a study of shared clonotypes between healthy human individuals. Sequenced by immunoSEQ multiplex PCR; TCRdb stores in-frame clones only, minus some. The data contain about 490,000 clones, 75% to 85% of them singletons. The sample consisted of PBMCs. The receptors were sampled from a woman aged 35 to 49 in good health. Some clones in this sample may be carry-over from other donors' samples. Both conserved end residues are trimmed from each CDR3.

CDR3aa | len | j_gene | v_gene
ASSSAGGTTDTQY | 13 | TRBJ2-3 | TRBV11-2
ASSLHASGTKDTQY | 14 | TRBJ2-3 | TRBV5-1
ASSLQGLAGPSSYNEQF | 17 | TRBJ2-1 | TRBV11-2
ASSLVGRPSGNTIY | 14 | TRBJ1-3 | TRBV11-2
ASSSMVNLGALNQPQH | 16 | TRBJ1-5 | TRBV28
ASSFARATYEQY | 12 | TRBJ2-7 | TRBV5-6
AISDRGEDYGYT | 12 | TRBJ1-2 | TRBV10-3
ASSEALGSRNIQY | 13 | TRBJ2-4 | TRBV2
AWRASPLYRGNYGYT | 15 | TRBJ1-2 | TRBV30
ASSRKGTPAGNTIY | 14 | TRBJ1-3 | TRBV5-8
ASSSRWLAGGTSYEQY | 16 | TRBJ2-7 | TRBV28
ASSLDGGAGNTIY | 13 | TRBJ1-3 | TRBV7-9
ASSLAGSQPQH | 11 | TRBJ1-5 | TRBV7-9
ASSPLGGTQETQY | 13 | TRBJ2-5 | TRBV28
ASRTQKTGGNYGYT | 14 | TRBJ1-2 | TRBV28
ASSTGGTYEQY | 11 | TRBJ2-7 | TRBV18
ASSEWGSYNEQF | 12 | TRBJ2-1 | TRBV6-1
ATLDREAYEQY | 11 | TRBJ2-7 | TRBV6-5
ASSRGARGYT | 10 | TRBJ1-2 | TRBV19
ASSFDRAQGEQF | 12 | TRBJ2-1 | TRBV5-4
ASSVGPPSAEQF | 12 | TRBJ2-1 | TRBV9
ASSLSSQPETQY | 12 | TRBJ2-5 | TRBV7-9
ASSRDRYTDTQY | 12 | TRBJ2-3 | TRBV7-9
ASSPLAASDAETQY | 14 | TRBJ2-5 | TRBV18
ASSWVAGGPHEQY | 13 | TRBJ2-7 | TRBV7-2
ASSPQSGAGANVLT | 14 | TRBJ2-6 | TRBV18
AISETRTEDYGYT | 13 | TRBJ1-2 | TRBV10-3
ASSFEGSETQY | 11 | TRBJ2-5 | TRBV7-3
ASSFPLSGMNTGELF | 15 | TRBJ2-2 | TRBV5-8
ASSSSFGGPMNTEAF | 15 | TRBJ1-1 | TRBV25-1
ASRPASSKNIQY | 12 | TRBJ2-4 | TRBV5-1
ASSEPPGQQY | 10 | TRBJ2-7 | TRBV28
VISQRTNTGELF | 12 | TRBJ2-2 | TRBV10-3
ASSSGQGANNEKLF | 14 | TRBJ1-4 | TRBV5-1
ASSQFSRPGLASEQY | 15 | TRBJ2-7 | TRBV4-3
ASSQERDEF | 9 | TRBJ2-1 | TRBV4-1